These 23 T cell receptor beta chains originate from one sample sequenced in a study of T cells in Graves' hyperthyroidism and ophthalmopathy. Amplification yielded TCR beta CDR3 regions, with RNA transcripts as the source. In the first-round RT-PCR of the TCR CDR3, the HTBI primer set was used. MiXCR was run by TCRdb on the multiplex PCR reads, yielding one entry per CDR3 protein. The data show roughly 700,000 distinct CDR3 sequences, around 16% seen once. Sequenced: blood. Receptor source: a man aged 50-60 years with Graves' hyperthyroidism.

This clonotype was found many times. The gene calls are TRBV27 and TRBJ2-3; a weak D match, TRBD2 (5 bases). The CDR3 spans 15 residues. Germline V CDR1 and CDR2: MNHEY, SMNVEV (reference sequence). V shed 6 bases and J shed 6 bases, with 19 bases lying between them. The CDR3 DNA reads TGTGCCAGCAGGGTTACGTGGGAGAGTAGTGATACGCAGTATTTT. Its translation is CASRVTWESSDTQYF.

The CDR3 reads CASSTHREPNQPQHF. CDR3 nucleotide sequence: TGTGCCAGTAGTACTCACAGGGAACCCAATCAGCCCCAGCATTTT. The chain links TRBV19 to TRBJ1-5, with D possibly being TRBD1 (6 bases). Germline CDR1 reads LNHDA; CDR2 reads SQIVND (reference sequence). V was cut by 4 bases and J by 3 bases, with 13 bases left in between. The CDR3 length is 15 residues.

The chain has TRBV15 and TRBJ1-4; D might be TRBD1 (6 bases). The ends were cut back, 4 bases at V and 4 bases at J, with 10 bases in the middle. CDR1 and CDR2 (germline): LNHNV, YYDKDF (reference sequence). This CDR3 comprises 14 residues. The CDR3: CATSIGQNNEKLFF. Written as DNA, the CDR3 is TGTGCCACCAGCATTGGACAGAATAATGAAAAACTGTTTTTT.

J is TRBJ2-3 and V is TRBV7-9; 7 nucleotides align to TRBD1. The junction had 4 bases not matched to a gene; V was cut back by 6 bases and J by 4 bases. Per the germline V gene, CDR1 is SEHNR and CDR2 is FQNEAQ (reference sequence). The CDR3 sequence is 13 residues long. The CDR3 DNA follows: TGTGCCAGCAGTGTTGACAGGGCAGATACGCAGTATTTT. Protein sequence: CASSVDRADTQYF.

This clonotype appeared a few times. The genes are TRBV28 and TRBJ2-2, with D possibly being TRBD1 (6 bases). V was cut by 5 bases and J by 2 bases, with 15 bases left in between. This CDR3 is built from 16 residues. The germline V gene has CDR1 MDHEN and CDR2 SYDVKM. The CDR3, as DNA: TGTGCCAGCAGTGATCCGGGACATTTTAACACCGGGGAGCTGTTTTTT. Residues: CASSDPGHFNTGELFF. Using reference TRBV28 and TRBJ2-2 for the parts outside the CDR3, the full variable domain is DVKVTQSSRYLVKRTGEKVFLECVQDMDHENMFWYRQDPGLGLRLIYFSYDVKMKEKGDIPEGYSVSREKKERFSLILESASTNQTSMYLCASSDPGHFNTGELFFGEGSRLTVL.

This clonotype was counted at least ten times. This chain connects TRBV2 to TRBJ2-7; D tentatively reads TRBD1 or TRBD2 (5 bases each). CDR3 length: 13 residues. In germline, CDR1 is SNHLY, CDR2 FYNNEI. V shed 6 bases and J shed 0 bases, with 9 bases lying between them. The CDR3 reads CASSRDGSYEQYF. Here the CDR3 DNA reads TGTGCCAGCAGCCGGGACGGCTCCTACGAGCAGTACTTC.

This clonotype was counted a few times. V usage is TRBV7-2 and J usage is TRBJ2-3; D is possibly TRBD2 (5 bases). The V gene's germline CDR1 is SGHTA and CDR2 FQGNSA. V lost 1 base and J 2 bases, leaving 13 bases between the germline ends. This CDR3 region has 16 residues. DNA for the CDR3: TGTGCCAGCAGCTTAGGGTTAGGGCGGGCCACAGATACGCAGTATTTT. It is translated as CASSLGLGRATDTQYF. The full variable domain, completed using reference TRBV7-2 and TRBJ2-3, is GAGVSQSPSNKVTEKGKDVELRCDPISGHTALYWYRQSLGQGLEFLIYFQGNSAPDKSGLPSDRFSAERTGGSVSTLTIQRTQQEDSAVYLCASSLGLGRATDTQYFGPGTRLTVL.

The table lists this clonotype with many counts. One junction end disagrees with the germline gene, perhaps due to a read error. The rearrangement uses TRBV5-1 and TRBJ2-2; no clear D gene. The germline CDR1 and CDR2 sequences are SGHRS and YFSETQ. CDR3 size: 14 residues. This chain's CDR3 is CASSLEGNTGELFF. The CDR3 DNA is TGTGCCAGCAGCTTAGAAGGGAACACCGGGGAGCTGTTTTTT.

Ten or more counts support this clonotype. The rearrangement links TRBV27 to TRBJ2-5; a possible D gene is TRBD2 (5 bases). Germline CDR1 and CDR2: MNHEY and SMNVEV (reference sequence). V dropped 2 bases and J dropped 5 bases, with 9 bases sitting between them. CDR3 length: 13 amino acids. The DNA for the CDR3 is TGTGCCAGCAGTTTACGGGAACGGGAGACCCAGTACTTC. Protein sequence: CASSLRERETQYF.

The chain uses TRBV12-3 or TRBV12-4 and TRBJ2-5; the D gene is possibly TRBD1 (7 bases). This CDR3 comprises 13 residues. Trimming removed 8 bases from V and 3 bases from J, with 13 bases in between. Here the CDR3 DNA reads TGTGCCAGCGGAGGGGACAGAAAAGAGACCCAGTACTTC. This encodes CASGGDRKETQYF.

This chain uses TRBV6-1 with TRBJ1-3; D is perhaps TRBD1 (6 bases). Trimming left V 6 bases short and J 0 bases short, with 9 bases between. The CDR3 loop spans 14 amino acids. Per germline, CDR1 MNHNS and CDR2 SASEGT. DNA of the CDR3: TGTGCCAGCAGACAGGGATTCTCTGGAAACACCATATATTTT. The encoded protein is CASRQGFSGNTIYF.

V gene TRBV18 combines with J gene TRBJ1-3; D uncertain. V lost 3 bases, J lost 0 bases, and 12 bases lay in between. This CDR3 comprises 16 residues. Germline loops: CDR1 KGHSH, CDR2 LQKENI. CDR3 in DNA: TGTGCCAGCTCACCCCGGCAGTCGGGCTCTGGAAACACCATATATTTT. As protein: CASSPRQSGSGNTIYF.

V is TRBV20-1 and J is TRBJ2-3, with TRBD2 matching 9 bases. Germline loops: CDR1 DFQATT, CDR2 SNEGSKA (reference sequence). The V gene end was trimmed by 4 bases and the J gene end by 6 bases; junction bases not matched to a gene: 17. The CDR3 length is 17 residues. CDR3: CSAKSSNMREGLDTQYF. DNA of the CDR3: TGCAGTGCTAAATCCTCTAATATGCGGGAGGGCCTTGATACGCAGTATTTT.

This clonotype has more than one count but fewer than ten. The chain links TRBV15 to TRBJ2-7; 7 bases match TRBD1. J gave up 6 bases and V 2 bases, and 10 bases lay outside the gene matches. Per the germline V gene, CDR1 is LNHNV and CDR2 is YYDKDF (reference sequence). The CDR3 is 15 amino acids. The CDR3 spells CATSRPTGTVGEQYF. Written as DNA, the CDR3 is TGTGCCACCAGCAGACCGACCGGGACAGTGGGCGAGCAGTACTTC.

This clonotype was counted many times. The genes are TRBV11-3 and TRBJ2-3; perhaps TRBD2 as D (5 bases). V lost 5 bases, J lost 0 bases, and 15 bases lay in between. The CDR3 sequence is 16 residues long. Germline CDR1 and CDR2: SGHNT and YENEEA. This chain's CDR3 is CASSTGRGSSTDTQYF. Here the CDR3 DNA reads TGTGCCAGCAGCACGGGTCGCGGGTCTAGCACAGATACGCAGTATTTT.

This chain links TRBV15 with TRBJ2-3; 11 bases are a match to TRBD2. The CDR3 spans 16 residues. The V gene's germline CDR1 is LNHNV and CDR2 YYDKDF (reference sequence). The junction had 3 bases not matched to a gene; V was cut back by 3 bases and J by 1 base. The CDR3 loop reads CATSRLTSGGTDTQYF. CDR3 nucleotides: TGTGCCACCAGCAGGTTGACTAGCGGGGGCACAGATACGCAGTATTTT.

This clonotype was seen ten or more times. This chain connects TRBV12-3 or TRBV12-4 to TRBJ2-3, with D unclear. The CDR3 is 15 amino acids. Trimming cost V 2 bases and J 0 bases, with 9 bases left between them. The CDR3 reads CASSLTGSSTDTQYF. The CDR3 region has the DNA TGTGCCAGCAGTTTAACCGGTTCTAGCACAGATACGCAGTATTTT.

The genes are TRBV9 and TRBJ2-7; 10 nucleotides match TRBD1. The CDR3 is made up of 14 amino acids. Germline values: CDR1 SGDLS, CDR2 YYNGEE. Losses at the gene ends were 8 bases for V and 5 bases for J; bases not matched to a gene: 10. Here the CDR3 reads CASKRDRGLDEQYF. CDR3 sequence (DNA): TGTGCCAGTAAACGGGACAGGGGCTTGGACGAGCAGTACTTC.

This clonotype was detected many times. CDR3 in DNA: TGTGCCAGCAGACAGACAGGGGAAAGTGAGCAGTTCTTC. The encoded protein is CASRQTGESEQFF. This chain connects TRBV7-3 to TRBJ2-1; TRBD1 agrees at 8 bases. V shed 6 bases, J shed 9 bases, and the junction held 7 bases outside the gene matches. From germline, CDR1 is SGHTA and CDR2 FQGTGA. The CDR3 is made up of 13 amino acids. The variable domain in full, with the rest retrieved from reference TRBV7-3 and TRBJ2-1, is GAGVSQTPSNKVTEKGKYVELRCDPISGHTALYWYRQSLGQGPEFLIYFQGTGAADDSGLPNDRFFAVRPEGSVSTLKIQRTERGDSAVYLCASRQTGESEQFFGPGTRLTVL.

At least ten counts were recorded for this clonotype. V is TRBV10-3 and J is TRBJ1-1; the D is unclear. The CDR3 is 13 amino acids. The germline CDR1 and CDR2 sequences are ENHRY and SYGVKD. V shed 4 bases and J shed 0 bases, with 6 bases lying between them. CDR3 in DNA: TGTGCCATCAGTGCGACGGTGAACACTGAAGCTTTCTTT. Its translation is CAISATVNTEAFF.

This clonotype occurred many times. The gene calls are TRBV7-2 and TRBJ1-5; 7 bases align to TRBD1. Germline V gene sequence: CDR1 SGHTA, CDR2 FQGNSA. The J segment lost 4 bases and the V segment lost 1 base, leaving 7 bases of the junction unmatched. The CDR3 extends over 16 amino acids. For the CDR3, the DNA is TGTGCCAGCAGCTTAGAACCAGGGGGAGGGAATCAGCCCCAGCATTTT. Translated: CASSLEPGGGNQPQHF.

This clonotype has at least ten counts. V gene TRBV12-3 or TRBV12-4 combines with J gene TRBJ2-7; TRBD1 agrees at 7 bases. The CDR3 runs 13 residues. V gave up 3 bases and J gave up 6 bases; unmatched junction bases: 5. The CDR3 sequence is CASSLTGMSEQYF. CDR3 DNA: TGTGCCAGCAGTTTGACAGGGATGTCCGAGCAGTACTTC.

This clonotype appeared a single time. This chain joins TRBV2 and TRBJ1-1, with D unclear. Per germline, CDR1 SNHLY and CDR2 FYNNEI. The CDR3 is made up of 12 amino acids. The ends were cut back, 11 bases at V and 1 base at J, with 11 bases in the middle. This chain's CDR3 is CAPMLKNTEAFF. CDR3 sequence (DNA): TGTGCCCCCATGCTAAAGAACACTGAAGCTTTCTTT.